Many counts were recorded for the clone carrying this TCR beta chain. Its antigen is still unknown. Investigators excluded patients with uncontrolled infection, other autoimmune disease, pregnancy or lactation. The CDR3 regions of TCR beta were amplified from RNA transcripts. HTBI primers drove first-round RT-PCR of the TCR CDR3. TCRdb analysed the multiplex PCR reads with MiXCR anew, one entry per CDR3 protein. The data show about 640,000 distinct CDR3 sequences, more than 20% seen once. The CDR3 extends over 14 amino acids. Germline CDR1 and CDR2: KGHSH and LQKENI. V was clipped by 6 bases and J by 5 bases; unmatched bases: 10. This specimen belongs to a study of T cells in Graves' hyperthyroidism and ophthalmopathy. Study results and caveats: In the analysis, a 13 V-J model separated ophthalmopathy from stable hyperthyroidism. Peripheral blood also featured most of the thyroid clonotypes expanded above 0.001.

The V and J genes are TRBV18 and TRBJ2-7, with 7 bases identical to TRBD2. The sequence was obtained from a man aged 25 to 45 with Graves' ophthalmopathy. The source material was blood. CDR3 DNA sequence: TGTGCCAGCTCTCGCGCTGCGGGGGTCCACGAGCAGTACTTC. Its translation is CASSRAAGVHEQYF.